This passage covers 10 T cell receptor beta chains from one sample sequenced in a study of blood T cells in healthy people across ages (dated by TCRdb to the mid-2010s). The library relied on 5' RACE. TCRdb lists the instrument as Illumina HiSeq 2500. A second about 7 to 11 cycle PCR used a sample-barcoded 5' primer and a J-beta primer mix. TCRdb took the public reads, trimmed them with fastp at Q25, ran MiXCR for clone calling and kept in-frame beta chains. Here each entry gathers all rows of one CDR3 protein and keeps the most common genes and DNA. A total of fewer than 800,000 distinct CDR3 sequences appear in this sample, around 21% of them only once. The top ten constitute around 3.4% of the sample. The specimen was blood. The receptors come from a man aged 70-80 years in good health.

The rearrangement uses TRBV3-1 and TRBJ1-1; D call uncertain. This CDR3 has 14 amino acids. V lost 5 bases and J lost 3, with 13 bases in between. Germline values: CDR1 LGHDT, CDR2 YNNKEL (reference sequence). CDR3 DNA: TGTGCCAGCAGCTCCTATTCAGGTGACACTGAAGCTTTCTTT. Translation: CASSSYSGDTEAFF.

At least ten counts were recorded for this clonotype. The chain is built from TRBV27 and TRBJ2-7; 10 bases map to TRBD1. The CDR3 spans 15 residues. Trimming removed 0 bases from V and 3 bases from J; junction bases left unmatched: 2. Germline values: CDR1 MNHEY, CDR2 SMNVEV (reference sequence). The CDR3 loop reads CASSLSGTGDYEQYF. CDR3 nucleotides: TGTGCCAGCAGTTTATCGGGGACAGGGGACTACGAGCAGTACTTC.

The rearrangement uses TRBV4-2 and TRBJ2-1, with 16 bases fitting TRBD2. With 2 bases clipped from V and 4 bases from J, the junction kept 11 bases outside the gene matches. The germline gives CDR1 LGHNA, CDR2 YNFKEQ. This CDR3 comprises 20 residues. The CDR3 protein is CASSQPSGTSGGAGYNEQFF. In nucleotides, the CDR3 is TGTGCCAGCAGCCAACCTTCCGGGACTAGCGGGGGGGCAGGGTACAATGAGCAGTTCTTC.

This sequence joins TRBV20-1 and TRBJ1-1; 8 bases align to TRBD1. Germline CDR1 reads DFQATT; CDR2 reads SNEGSKA (reference sequence). CDR3 length: 14 residues. V dropped 0 bases and J dropped 4; count of bases not matched to a gene: 4. CDR3 region: CSARDPTGGTEAFF. DNA for the CDR3: TGCAGTGCTAGAGATCCCACAGGGGGCACTGAAGCTTTCTTT.

This chain links TRBV10-3 with TRBJ1-1; no clear D gene. CDR1 and CDR2 from the germline V gene are ENHRY and SYGVKD. This CDR3 has 12 residues. Trimming cost V 10 bases and J 1 base, with 10 bases left between them. The CDR3: CATNSGNTEAFF. The DNA of the CDR3 is TGTGCCACTAACTCAGGGAACACTGAAGCTTTCTTT.

This clonotype was counted a few times. The chain joins TRBV2 to TRBJ2-5, with TRBD2 identical over 9 bases. Germline assignment: CDR1 SNHLY and CDR2 FYNNEI. V shed 2 bases and J 3 bases; nucleotides not matched to a gene: 1. The CDR3 is 14 residues long. The CDR3 coding sequence is TGTGCCAGCAGTGAACTAGCGGGAAAAGAGACCCAGTACTTC. Translating it yields CASSELAGKETQYF.

The CDR3 bases are TGTGCCAGCAGCGCCTTAGGGGACGGTGAGCAGTTCTTC. Translation gives CASSALGDGEQFF. The rearrangement links TRBV7-8 to TRBJ2-1; either TRBD1 or TRBD2 may supply D (5 bases each). Trimming pared 5 bases from V and 9 bases from J, leaving 14 bases between. The CDR3 has 13 amino acids. Germline V gives CDR1 SGHVS, CDR2 FQNEAQ. The full variable domain, its missing parts supplied by reference TRBV7-8 and TRBJ2-1, is GAGVSQSPRYKVAKRGQDVALRCDPISGHVSLFWYQQALGQGPEFLTYFQNEAQLDKSGLPSDRFFAERPEGSVSTLKIQRTQQEDSAVYLCASSALGDGEQFFGPGTRLTVL.

The genes are TRBV20-1 and TRBJ2-3; TRBD2 aligns across 10 bases. Germline V gives CDR1 DFQATT, CDR2 SNEGSKA (reference sequence). The CDR3 is 15 residues long. With 7 bases clipped from V and 6 bases from J, the junction kept 13 bases outside the gene matches. CDR3 sequence: CSVIELTSGEDTQYF. Written as DNA, the CDR3 is TGCAGTGTTATAGAGCTTACTAGCGGGGAGGATACGCAGTATTTT.

This clonotype was seen a few times. CDR3 in amino acids: CSASEPYLATDTQYF. The CDR3 DNA is TGCAGTGCTAGTGAGCCCTATTTGGCCACAGATACGCAGTATTTT. V gene TRBV20-1 combines with J gene TRBJ2-3, with D unclear. This CDR3 region has 15 residues. Germline V lookup: CDR1 DFQATT, CDR2 SNEGSKA (reference sequence). V lost 3 bases, J lost 2 bases, and 15 bases lay in between.

The rearrangement uses TRBV20-1 and TRBJ2-5; TRBD2 matches at 7 bases. With the DNA end fitting TRBJ2-1 better, the J assignment may be wrong. This CDR3 has 13 residues. The germline CDR1 and CDR2 sequences are DFQATT and SNEGSKA (reference sequence). CDR3 residues: CSARVASGNEQFF. The CDR3 coding sequence is TGCAGTGCTAGAGTCGCTAGCGGAAATGAGCAGTTCTTC.